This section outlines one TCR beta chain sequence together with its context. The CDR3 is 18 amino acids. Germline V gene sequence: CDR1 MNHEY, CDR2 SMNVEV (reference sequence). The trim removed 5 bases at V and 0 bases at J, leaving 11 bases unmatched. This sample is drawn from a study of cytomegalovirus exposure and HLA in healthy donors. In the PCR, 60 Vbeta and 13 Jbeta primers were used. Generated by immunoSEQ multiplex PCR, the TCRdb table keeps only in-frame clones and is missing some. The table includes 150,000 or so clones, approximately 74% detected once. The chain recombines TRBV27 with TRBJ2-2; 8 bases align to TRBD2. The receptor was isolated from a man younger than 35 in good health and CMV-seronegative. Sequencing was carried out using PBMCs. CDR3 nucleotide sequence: TGTGCCAGCAGTCCCCGGGGGAGCGGGGGTCCGAACACCGGGGAGCTGTTTTTT. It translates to CASSPRGSGGPNTGELFF.